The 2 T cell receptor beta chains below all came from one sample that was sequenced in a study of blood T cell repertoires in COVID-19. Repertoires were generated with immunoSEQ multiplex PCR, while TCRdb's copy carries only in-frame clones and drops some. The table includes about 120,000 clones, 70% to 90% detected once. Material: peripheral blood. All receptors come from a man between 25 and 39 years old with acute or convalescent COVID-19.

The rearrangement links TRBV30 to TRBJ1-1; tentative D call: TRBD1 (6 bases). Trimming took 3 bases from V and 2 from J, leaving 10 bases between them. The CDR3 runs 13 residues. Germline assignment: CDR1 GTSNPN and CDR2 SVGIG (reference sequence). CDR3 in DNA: TGTGCCTGGAGCGCGGGGGCTAACACTGAAGCTTTCTTT. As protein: CAWSAGANTEAFF. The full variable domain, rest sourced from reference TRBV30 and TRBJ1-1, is SQTIHQWPATLVQPVGSPLSLECTVEGTSNPNLYWYRQAAGRGLQLLFYSVGIGQISSEVPQNLSASRPQDRQFILSSKKLLLSDSGFYLCAWSAGANTEAFFGQGTRLTVV.

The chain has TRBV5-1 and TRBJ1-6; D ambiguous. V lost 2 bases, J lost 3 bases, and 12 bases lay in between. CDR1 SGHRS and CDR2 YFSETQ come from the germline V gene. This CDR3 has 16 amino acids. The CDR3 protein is CASSLPSIDYNSPLHF. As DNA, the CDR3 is TGCGCCAGCAGCTTACCCTCAATAGACTATAATTCACCCCTCCACTTT.